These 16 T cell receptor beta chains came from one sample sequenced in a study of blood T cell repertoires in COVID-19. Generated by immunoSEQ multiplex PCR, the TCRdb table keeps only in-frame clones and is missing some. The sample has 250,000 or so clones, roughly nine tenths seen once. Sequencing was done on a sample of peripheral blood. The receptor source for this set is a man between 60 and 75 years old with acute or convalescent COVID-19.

CDR3 nucleotides: TGTGCCAGCAGCTTAGGCACAGGGTGGCAGCCCCAGCATTTT. This codes for CASSLGTGWQPQHF. The V and J genes are TRBV7-8 and TRBJ1-5, with a weak D call TRBD1 (6 bases). CDR1 and CDR2 from the germline V gene are SGHVS and FQNEAQ. Trimming removed 1 base from V and 7 bases from J, with 11 bases in between. The CDR3 sequence is 14 residues long.

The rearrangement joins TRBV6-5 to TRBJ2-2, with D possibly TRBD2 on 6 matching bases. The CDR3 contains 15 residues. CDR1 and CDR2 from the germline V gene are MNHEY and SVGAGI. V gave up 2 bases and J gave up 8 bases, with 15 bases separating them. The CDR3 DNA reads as TGTGCCAGCAGTTACGGAACAGAGGGGAGGGGGGAGCTGTTTTTT. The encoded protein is CASSYGTEGRGELFF.

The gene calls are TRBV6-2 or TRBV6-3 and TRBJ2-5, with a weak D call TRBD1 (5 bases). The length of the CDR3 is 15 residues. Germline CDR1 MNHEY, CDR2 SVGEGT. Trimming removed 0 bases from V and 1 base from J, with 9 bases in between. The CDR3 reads CASSYSGHGQETQYF. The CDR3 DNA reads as TGTGCCAGCAGTTACTCCGGACACGGCCAAGAGACCCAGTACTTC.

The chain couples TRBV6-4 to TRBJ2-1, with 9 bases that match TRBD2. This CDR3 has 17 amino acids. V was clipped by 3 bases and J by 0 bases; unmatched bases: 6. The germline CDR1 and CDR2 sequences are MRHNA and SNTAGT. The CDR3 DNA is TGTGCCAGCAGTGATCGAAAGACTAGCGGCTCCTACAATGAGCAGTTCTTC. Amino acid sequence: CASSDRKTSGSYNEQFF.

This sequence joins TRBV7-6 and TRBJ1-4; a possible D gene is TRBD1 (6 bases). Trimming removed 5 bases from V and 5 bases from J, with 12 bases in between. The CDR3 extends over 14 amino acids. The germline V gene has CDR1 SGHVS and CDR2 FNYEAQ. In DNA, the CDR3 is TGTGCCAGCAGCCTGGACAGAAGAAATGAAAAACTGTTTTTT. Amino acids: CASSLDRRNEKLFF.

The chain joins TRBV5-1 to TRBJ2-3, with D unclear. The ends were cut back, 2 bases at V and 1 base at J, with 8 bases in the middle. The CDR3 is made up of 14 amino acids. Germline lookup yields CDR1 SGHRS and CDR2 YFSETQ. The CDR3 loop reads CASSFYAGTDTQYF. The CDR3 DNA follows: TGCGCCAGCAGCTTTTACGCGGGCACAGATACGCAGTATTTT.

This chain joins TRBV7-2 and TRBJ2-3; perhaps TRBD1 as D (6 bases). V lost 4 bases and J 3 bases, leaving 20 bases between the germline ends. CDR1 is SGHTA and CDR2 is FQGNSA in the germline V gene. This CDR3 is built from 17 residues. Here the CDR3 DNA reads TGTGCCAGCAGCTCGTTGTCAGGGGCGAGTTGGACAGATACGCAGTATTTT. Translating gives CASSSLSGASWTDTQYF.

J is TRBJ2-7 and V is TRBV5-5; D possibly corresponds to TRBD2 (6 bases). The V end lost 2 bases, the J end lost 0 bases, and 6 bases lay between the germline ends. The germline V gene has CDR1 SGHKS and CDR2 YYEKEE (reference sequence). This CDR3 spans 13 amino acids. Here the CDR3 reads CASSFGSSYEQYF. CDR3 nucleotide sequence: TGTGCCAGCAGCTTCGGGAGCTCCTACGAGCAGTACTTC.

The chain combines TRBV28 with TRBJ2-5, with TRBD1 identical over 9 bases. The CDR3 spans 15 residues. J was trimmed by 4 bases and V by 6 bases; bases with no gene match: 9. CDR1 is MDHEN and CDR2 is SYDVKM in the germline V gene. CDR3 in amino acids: CASRAQGASGETQYF. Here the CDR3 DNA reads TGTGCCAGCAGGGCACAGGGGGCGTCCGGAGAGACCCAGTACTTC.

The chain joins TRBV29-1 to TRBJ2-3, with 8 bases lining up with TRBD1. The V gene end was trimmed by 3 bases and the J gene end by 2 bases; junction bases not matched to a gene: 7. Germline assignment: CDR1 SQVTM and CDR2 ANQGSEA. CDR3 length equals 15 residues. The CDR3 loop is CSVDFTGGPTDTQYF. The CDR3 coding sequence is TGCAGCGTTGACTTCACAGGGGGACCCACAGATACGCAGTATTTT.

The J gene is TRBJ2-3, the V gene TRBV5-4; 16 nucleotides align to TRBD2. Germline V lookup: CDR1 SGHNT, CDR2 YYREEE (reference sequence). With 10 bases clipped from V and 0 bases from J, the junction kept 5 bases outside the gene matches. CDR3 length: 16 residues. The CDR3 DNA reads TGTGCCTGGGGACTAGCGGGAGGGGTTAGCACAGATACGCAGTATTTT. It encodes CAWGLAGGVSTDTQYF.

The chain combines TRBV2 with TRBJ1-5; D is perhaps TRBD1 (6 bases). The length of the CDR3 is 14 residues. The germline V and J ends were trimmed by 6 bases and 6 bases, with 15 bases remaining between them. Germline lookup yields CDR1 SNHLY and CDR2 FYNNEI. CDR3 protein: CASRAGTRGQPQHF. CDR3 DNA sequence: TGTGCCAGCAGAGCTGGGACAAGGGGTCAGCCCCAGCATTTT.

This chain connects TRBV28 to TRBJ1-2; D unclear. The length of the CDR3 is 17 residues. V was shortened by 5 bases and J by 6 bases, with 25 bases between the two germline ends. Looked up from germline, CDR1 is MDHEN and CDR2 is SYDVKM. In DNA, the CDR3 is TGTGCCAGCAGTCTATACCCCGAAGTAAGTGTAATAGATGGCTACACCTTC. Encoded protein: CASSLYPEVSVIDGYTF.

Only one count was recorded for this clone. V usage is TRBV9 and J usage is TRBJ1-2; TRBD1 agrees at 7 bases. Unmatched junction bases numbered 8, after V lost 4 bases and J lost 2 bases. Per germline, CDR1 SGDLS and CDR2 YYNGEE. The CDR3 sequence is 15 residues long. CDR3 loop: CASSLGATGNYGYTF. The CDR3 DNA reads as TGTGCCAGCAGCCTCGGGGCGACAGGGAACTATGGCTACACCTTC.

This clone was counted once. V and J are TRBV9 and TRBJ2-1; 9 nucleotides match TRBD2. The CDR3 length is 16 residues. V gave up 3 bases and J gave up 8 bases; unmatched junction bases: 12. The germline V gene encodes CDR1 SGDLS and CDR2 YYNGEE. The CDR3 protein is CASSGPIAGVFHEQFF. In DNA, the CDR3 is TGTGCCAGCAGCGGACCGATAGCGGGAGTATTCCATGAGCAGTTCTTC. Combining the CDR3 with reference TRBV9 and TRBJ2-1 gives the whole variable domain DSGVTQTPKHLITATGQRVTLRCSPRSGDLSVYWYQQSLDQGLQFLIQYYNGEERAKGNILERFSAQQFPDLHSELNLSSLELGDSALYFCASSGPIAGVFHEQFFGPGTRLTVL.

The CDR3 sequence is CASSFGGRANVLTF. Written as DNA, the CDR3 is TGTGCCAGCAGTTTCGGCGGCAGGGCCAACGTCCTGACTTTC. V usage is TRBV27 and J usage is TRBJ2-6; D uncertain. CDR3 size: 14 residues. Germline V CDR1 and CDR2: MNHEY, SMNVEV (reference sequence). Trimming removed 3 bases at V and 5 bases at J, with 8 bases between. Filled out from reference TRBV27 and TRBJ2-6, the complete variable domain reads EAQVTQNPRYLITVTGKKLTVTCSQNMNHEYMSWYRQDPGLGLRQIYYSMNVEVTDKGDVPEGYKVSRKEKRNFPLILESPSPNQTSLYFCASSFGGRANVLTFGAGSRLTVL.